This TCR beta chain appears in the sequencing data of a study of vaccination and CD4 T cells after COVID-19. Study information: With a range of 35 to 161, the median interval from diagnosis to drawing post-COVID samples was about 100 days. Culture controls were given either a CEFX pool, an HIV-1 Nef pool, or no peptide.

This clonotype has only one observation. Its antigen is as yet unknown. Sequencing of cultured CD4+ T cell DNA used the Oncomine TCR Beta short-read assay. From CD4+ T cells that had been cultured, genomic DNA was extracted. TCRdb reanalysed the PCR reads using MiXCR and keeps one entry per CDR3 protein. The table lists under 20,000 distinct CDR3 sequences, about two fifths of them singletons. The treatment here: roughly 11-day PBMC culture with coronavirus spike peptide pools or control peptides (ViraFEST assay). This sequence originates from a human donor who had recovered from COVID-19. Specimen: CD4+ T cells from blood, cultured in vitro, collected before SARS-CoV-2 vaccination.

The CDR3 is CASSPLGATYEQYF. The CDR3, as DNA: TGTGCCAGCAGTCCCCTGGGAGCCACTTACGAGCAGTACTTC. V gene TRBV27 combines with J gene TRBJ2-7; TRBD2 might be the D (5 bases). The germline gives CDR1 MNHEY, CDR2 SMNVEV (reference sequence). V was shortened by 5 bases and J by 4 bases, with 15 bases between the two germline ends. The CDR3 covers 14 residues.